The clone carrying this T cell receptor (beta chain) was counted a few times. Its antigen is unknown. TCRdb called the reads again in MiXCR, with one record for every CDR3 protein. Of about half a million distinct CDR3 sequences listed, roughly a third are singletons. This CDR3 is built from 15 residues. The V segment lost 2 bases and the J segment 11 bases; nucleotides outside the gene matches: 8. This record belongs to a study of T cell repertoires in cytomegalovirus infection. Broader study findings: In two of eight donors, the top clonotype was HLA-C-restricted CMV-specific.

The J gene is TRBJ2-1, the V gene TRBV12-3 or TRBV12-4; 11 nucleotides match TRBD2. The sample in question was cultured PBMCs, obtained from culture after CMV antigen stimulation. The receptor's source is a human donor in good health (CMV status not recorded). Some clones in this sample may be carry-over from other donors' samples. The CDR3 loop is CASSLTSGSSLKQFF. CDR3 nucleotide sequence: TGTGCCAGCAGTTTAACTAGCGGGAGTTCTTTAAAGCAGTTCTTC.